The clone carrying this T cell receptor (beta chain) was observed a few times. Its antigen is unidentified. Donors contributed one heparinised blood draw apiece, averaging about 110 mL. The authors reverse transcribed all of the isolated RNA, so sequencing captured expressed TCRB transcripts. Sequencing was performed with immunoSEQ multiplex PCR; in TCRdb, only in-frame clones are kept and a portion is missing. The sample includes around 310,000 clones, roughly 9.6% of them seen just once. This entry comes from a study of beta chain features in type 1 diabetes. Whole-study results and caveats: PCR may have favored shorter templates equally in patients and controls. Significant though moderate, a shortening of TCRB CDR3s appeared in all four CD4+ subsets of Type 1 diabetes patients. Across patients, naive, central memory and Treg TCRB repertoires exhibited apparently greater similarity than was observed across healthy donors.

The ends were cut back, 4 bases at V and 3 bases at J, with 10 bases in the middle. The germline V gene encodes CDR1 SGHTA and CDR2 FQGNSA. This CDR3 has 13 residues. This TCR was recovered from a woman aged 30 to 39 in good health. Specimen: naive CD4+ T cells from blood. V is TRBV7-2 and J is TRBJ2-7; D perhaps matches TRBD2 (5 bases). The CDR3 here is CASSSQRHYEQYF. The CDR3 region has the DNA TGTGCCAGCAGCTCTCAGCGGCACTACGAGCAGTACTTC. The complete variable domain, with remaining parts taken from reference TRBV7-2 and TRBJ2-7, reads GAGVSQSPSNKVTEKGKDVELRCDPISGHTALYWYRQSLGQGLEFLIYFQGNSAPDKSGLPSDRFSAERTGGSVSTLTIQRTQQEDSAVYLCASSSQRHYEQYFGPGTRLTVT.